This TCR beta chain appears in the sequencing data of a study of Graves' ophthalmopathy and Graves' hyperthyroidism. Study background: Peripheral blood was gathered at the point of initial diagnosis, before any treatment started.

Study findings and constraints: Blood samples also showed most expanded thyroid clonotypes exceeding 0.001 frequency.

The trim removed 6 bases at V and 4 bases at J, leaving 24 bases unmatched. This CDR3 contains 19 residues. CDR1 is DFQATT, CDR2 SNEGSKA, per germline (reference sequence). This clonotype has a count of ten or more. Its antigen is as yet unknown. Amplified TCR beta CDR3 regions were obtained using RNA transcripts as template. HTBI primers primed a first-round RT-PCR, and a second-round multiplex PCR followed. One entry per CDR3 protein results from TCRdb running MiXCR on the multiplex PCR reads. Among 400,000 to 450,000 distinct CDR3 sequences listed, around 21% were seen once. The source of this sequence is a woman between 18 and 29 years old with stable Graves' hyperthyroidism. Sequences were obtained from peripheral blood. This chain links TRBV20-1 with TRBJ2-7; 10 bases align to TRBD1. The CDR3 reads CSAKKWTGGRASGSYEQYF. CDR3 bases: TGCAGTGCGAAGAAGTGGACAGGGGGAAGGGCTAGCGGCTCGTACGAGCAGTACTTC.